These 14 T cell receptor beta chains share one sample of origin, sequenced in a study of beta chain features in type 1 diabetes. Sequenced material consisted of expressed TCRB transcripts (all of the isolated RNA was reverse transcribed). Libraries were prepared by immunoSEQ multiplex PCR; TCRdb keeps only in-frame clonotypes and omits some of them. The sample lists roughly 180,000 clones; 10% to 15% were seen once. Sequences were obtained from central memory CD4+ T cells from blood. Receptors originate from a woman between 18 and 29 years old in good health.

In its sample, this clone was seen a few times. The chain is built from TRBV7-2 and TRBJ2-3, with 11 bases that match TRBD2. V was clipped by 1 base and J by 6 bases; unmatched bases: 6. CDR1 SGHTA and CDR2 FQGNSA come from the germline V gene. The length of the CDR3 is 16 residues. In DNA form, the CDR3 reads TGTGCCAGCAGCTTAGGTTTTCCTAGCGGGAGGGATACGCAGTATTTT. It translates to CASSLGFPSGRDTQYF.

This clone was detected a few times. The genes are TRBV27 and TRBJ2-2; D possibly corresponds to TRBD1 (6 bases). The V end lost 4 bases, the J end lost 5 bases, and 11 bases lay between the germline ends. Germline V gene sequence: CDR1 MNHEY, CDR2 SMNVEV (reference sequence). The CDR3 loop spans 14 amino acids. CDR3 in DNA: TGTGCCAGCAGTTGGTACAGGGATACCGGGGAGCTGTTTTTT. Protein sequence: CASSWYRDTGELFF.

This clone appeared a few times. The chain has TRBV28 and TRBJ2-5; 10 bases map to TRBD2. V gave up 7 bases and J gave up 4 bases; unmatched junction bases: 6. CDR1 is MDHEN, CDR2 SYDVKM, per germline. CDR3 length: 14 residues. The CDR3 sequence is CASTLAGARETQYF. The DNA of the CDR3 is TGTGCCAGCACCCTAGCGGGAGCTCGAGAGACCCAGTACTTC.

This clone was recorded a few times. This chain links TRBV28 with TRBJ2-1, with 10 positions matching TRBD2. This CDR3 has 17 amino acids. The trim removed 7 bases at V and 0 bases at J, leaving 9 bases unmatched. The germline V gene has CDR1 MDHEN and CDR2 SYDVKM. CDR3 sequence (DNA): TGTGCCAGCACGGCTAGCGGGAGTTTGAGCTCCTACAATGAGCAGTTCTTC. It translates to CASTASGSLSSYNEQFF.

This clone was seen more than once but under ten times. The chain joins TRBV7-9 to TRBJ1-2; D unresolved. V was pared by 1 base and J by 5 bases, with 8 bases between. Germline V gives CDR1 SEHNR, CDR2 FQNEAQ (reference sequence). CDR3 length: 13 residues. CDR3 protein: CASSLGGNYGYTF. The CDR3 nucleotides are TGTGCCAGCAGCTTAGGCGGGAATTATGGCTACACCTTC.

In this sample, this clone turned up a few times. The rearrangement joins TRBV30 to TRBJ2-1, with 8 bases lining up with TRBD2. Germline V gene lookup returns CDR1 GTSNPN and CDR2 SVGIG (reference sequence). V lost 2 bases and J lost 9; bases outside the gene matches: 9. The CDR3 contains 14 residues. The DNA for the CDR3 is TGTGCCTGGAGTCTCAATAGCGGGATGAGTGAGCAGTTCTTC. This codes for CAWSLNSGMSEQFF.

The table lists this clone with a few counts. This chain connects TRBV11-2 to TRBJ2-2, with D perhaps TRBD1 (6 bases). Germline V gene lookup returns CDR1 SGHAT and CDR2 FQNNGV. This CDR3 has 15 amino acids. The V gene lost 5 bases and the J gene lost 4 bases, with 14 bases spanning the gap. This CDR3 reads CASSVYRDTTGELFF. CDR3 nucleotide sequence: TGTGCCAGCAGCGTTTACCGGGACACCACCGGGGAGCTGTTTTTT. Full variable domain (remainder filled in from reference TRBV11-2 and TRBJ2-2): EAGVAQSPRYKIIEKRQSVAFWCNPISGHATLYWYQQILGQGPKLLIQFQNNGVVDDSQLPKDRFSAERLKGVDSTLKIQPAKLEDSAVYLCASSVYRDTTGELFFGEGSRLTVL.

This chain links TRBV18 with TRBJ2-1; D is perhaps TRBD1 (6 bases). The CDR3 is 15 residues long. CDR1 is KGHSH and CDR2 is LQKENI in the germline V gene. V was pared by 6 bases and J by 5 bases, with 17 bases between. The CDR3 bases are TGTGCCAGCTCTCCCCCGTCAGGGGCGGACAATGAGCAGTTCTTC. It yields the protein CASSPPSGADNEQFF.

This rearrangement joins TRBV5-8 to TRBJ2-2, with 15 bases fitting TRBD2. The CDR3 consists of 16 residues. From germline, CDR1 is SGHTS and CDR2 YDEGEE. V gave up 3 bases and J gave up 6 bases; unmatched junction bases: 3. CDR3 sequence (DNA): TGTGCCAGCAGCTCCGGGACTAGCGGGAGGTCCGGGGAGCTGTTTTTT. Protein product: CASSSGTSGRSGELFF. Based on the CDR3 plus reference TRBV5-8 and TRBJ2-2, the full variable domain is EAGVTQSPTHLIKTRGQQATLRCSPISGHTSVYWYQQALGLGLQFLLWYDEGEERNRGNFPPRFSGRQFPNYSSELNVNALELEDSALYLCASSSGTSGRSGELFFGEGSRLTVL.

This clone was seen more than once but under ten times. The chain recombines TRBV29-1 with TRBJ2-7; 7 bases are shared with TRBD1. CDR1 and CDR2 (germline): SQVTM, ANQGSEA. The CDR3 is 15 amino acids. J was trimmed by 2 bases and V by 4 bases; bases with no gene match: 11. CDR3 in amino acids: CSVAPLTGRTYEQYF. In DNA form, the CDR3 reads TGCAGCGTTGCTCCCCTGACAGGGAGAACCTACGAGCAGTACTTC.

The chain carries TRBV27 and TRBJ2-1; the match to TRBD1 covers 11 bases. Per germline, CDR1 MNHEY and CDR2 SMNVEV (reference sequence). With 6 bases clipped from V and 4 bases from J, the junction kept 8 bases outside the gene matches. CDR3 length: 16 residues. The CDR3 is CASSRTGTGGYNEQFF. The CDR3 nucleotides are TGTGCCAGCAGCCGAACCGGGACAGGGGGGTACAATGAGCAGTTCTTC.

V gene TRBV11-1 combines with J gene TRBJ2-1, with D perhaps matching TRBD2 (6 bases). The CDR3 extends over 17 amino acids. V was trimmed by 0 bases and J by 7 bases, leaving 19 bases between them. Germline V gives CDR1 SGHAT, CDR2 FQDESV (reference sequence). The CDR3 coding sequence is TGTGCCAGCAGCTTAGCGGGGCGCGGGACCATCAGGAATGAGCAGTTCTTC. Translation: CASSLAGRGTIRNEQFF.

The rearrangement uses TRBV11-2 and TRBJ2-7; a weak D match, TRBD1 (5 bases). The germline V and J ends were trimmed by 1 base and 6 bases, with 13 bases remaining between them. This CDR3 is built from 14 residues. CDR1 is SGHAT and CDR2 is FQNNGV in the germline V gene. CDR3 DNA sequence: TGTGCCAGCAGCTTAGGCGTAGGGCAGGGCGAGCAGTACTTC. Translated: CASSLGVGQGEQYF.

The chain couples TRBV11-2 to TRBJ2-7, with D perhaps matching TRBD2 (5 bases). V lost 2 bases to trimming and J lost 3 bases, with 20 bases between them. CDR3 length: 17 residues. Germline CDR1 and CDR2: SGHAT and FQNNGV. The CDR3 DNA sequence: TGTGCCAGCAGCTTAAATCCAGGAAGGCTGGGGAGCTACGAGCAGTACTTC. It yields the protein CASSLNPGRLGSYEQYF.